What follows are 4 T cell receptor beta chains derived from one specimen sequenced in a study of human T cells and chemical hapten exposure. Sample time point: patch test 2, 6 weeks after DPC sensitization. The treatment was: therapeutic diphenylcyclopropenone sensitization with weekly scalp DPC. One entry per CDR3 protein results from TCRdb running MiXCR on the RACE reads. The data contain 330,000 or so distinct CDR3 sequences, roughly 6% of them singletons. The starting material was whole blood, obtained in connection with sensitization to the hapten diphenylcyclopropenone (DPC). Receptor source: a woman aged 18-35 years with alopecia areata. Some clones in this sample may be carry-over from other donors' samples.

This clonotype was detected many times. The chain couples TRBV28 to TRBJ1-6; 8 positions agree with TRBD1. From germline, CDR1 is MDHEN and CDR2 SYDVKM. With V trimmed by 7 bases and J by 10 bases, 12 bases remained unmatched. The CDR3 extends over 15 amino acids. CDR3 residues: CASINQDREGSPLHF. DNA of the CDR3: TGTGCCAGCATAAACCAGGACAGGGAGGGCTCACCCCTCCACTTT. Variable domain in full (rest from reference TRBV28 and TRBJ1-6): DVKVTQSSRYLVKRTGEKVFLECVQDMDHENMFWYRQDPGLGLRLIYFSYDVKMKEKGDIPEGYSVSREKKERFSLILESASTNQTSMYLCASINQDREGSPLHFGNGTRLTVT.

This chain links TRBV3-1 with TRBJ2-5, with 8 bases lining up with TRBD1. Germline CDR1 and CDR2: LGHDT and YNNKEL (reference sequence). V was clipped by 2 bases and J by 3 bases; unmatched bases: 14. This CDR3 spans 18 amino acids. The CDR3, as DNA: TGTGCCAGCAGCCAAAGTTTCCGGGGACAGGAGGGGGAAGAGACCCAGTACTTC. This codes for CASSQSFRGQEGEETQYF.

This clonotype was observed a handful of times. The chain has TRBV7-2 and TRBJ2-5; D is unclear. Looked up from germline, CDR1 is SGHTA and CDR2 is FQGNSA. The CDR3 is 16 residues long. Trimming stripped 1 base from V and 1 base from J, with 13 bases between. The CDR3 spells CASSLVGSTSQETQYF. The CDR3, as DNA: TGTGCCAGCAGCTTAGTTGGGTCTACATCCCAAGAGACCCAGTACTTC.

The chain combines TRBV5-1 with TRBJ2-7, with D possibly matching TRBD1 (6 bases). Germline V gene lookup returns CDR1 SGHRS and CDR2 YFSETQ. Deletions cut 3 bases from V and 5 bases from J, with 15 bases between. CDR3 length: 14 amino acids. Here the CDR3 reads CASSSGTPGDEQYF. The CDR3 region has the DNA TGCGCCAGCAGCTCCGGGACCCCAGGGGACGAGCAGTACTTC.